The rows below give T cell receptor beta chains drawn from one sample of a study of prognosis after radiotherapy for stage I lung cancer. MiXCR, run by TCRdb on the multiplex PCR reads, gives a single entry per CDR3 protein. The sample has fewer than 30,000 distinct CDR3 sequences, around 30% seen once; the top ten hold roughly 35%. Sequenced material: PBMCs, taken before or after stereotactic body radiation therapy (not recorded which). The receptors were sampled from a donor aged 50 or older with non-small cell lung cancer. The CDR3 runs from the conserved cysteine through the conserved F or W. A D gene is named only where the DNA matches it firmly. The size of a clone is reported for some rows only, either as once, few or many, or as a class for expanded clones.

>TRBJ1-2|NA|TRBV6-5|15|many
TGTGCCAGCAGTTACTCGACGGCGGCTAACTATGGCTACACCTTC
CASSYSTAANYGYTF
>TRBJ1-2|NA|TRBV28|14|many
TGTGCCAGCAGTTCCCCAGGGACATCGGAAGGCTACACCTTC
CASSSPGTSEGYTF
>TRBJ2-4|TRBD1|TRBV19|16|few
TGTGCCAGTAGTAAGGGACAGGGAGGGGGCAAAAACATTCAGTACTTC
CASSKGQGGGKNIQYF
>TRBJ2-1|TRBD1|TRBV29-1|14|many
TGCAGCGTTTCCCGGGACAGGGGTTACAATGAGCAGTTCTTC
CSVSRDRGYNEQFF
>TRBJ2-1|NA|TRBV27|14|many
TGTGCCAGCAGCTGGACTGGAGGCAACGATGAGCAGTTCTTC
CASSWTGGNDEQFF
>TRBJ1-5|NA|TRBV6-4|15|many
TGTGCCAGCAGATTACGACAGCAACGCAATCAGCCCCAGCATTTT
CASRLRQQRNQPQHF
>TRBJ2-1|NA|TRBV5-1|14|many
TGCGCCAGCAGCTTAGGGGGATTGGGGAATGAGCAGTTCTTC
CASSLGGLGNEQFF
>TRBJ2-3|TRBD2|TRBV15|17|NA
TGTGCCACCAGCAGCAATAGCGGGGCCGGTACAGACGATACGCAGTATTTT
CATSSNSGAGTDDTQYF
>TRBJ1-2|TRBD1|TRBV9|14|NA
TGTGCCAGCAACGCGGGACAGCGGACGGCTGGCTACACCTTC
CASNAGQRTAGYTF
>TRBJ1-6|NA|TRBV12-3/TRBV12-4|13|NA
TGTGCCAGCAGTAAACCGCCTCCATCACCCCTCCACTTT
CASSKPPPSPLHF
>TRBJ1-6|NA|TRBV2|16|many
TGTGCCAGCAGTGACCCGGGTCATGGTGGTAATTCACCCCTCCACTTT
CASSDPGHGGNSPLHF
>TRBJ1-3|NA|TRBV18|15|NA
TGTGCCAGCTCACCAAGCGGGGACTCTGGAAACACCATATATTTT
CASSPSGDSGNTIYF
>TRBJ1-6|NA|TRBV6-5|15|NA
TGTGCCAGCAGCTACGACACGGTCGGGGATTCACCCCTCCACTTT
CASSYDTVGDSPLHF
>TRBJ1-4|TRBD1|TRBV5-1|14|many
TGCGCCAGCAGCTCAACAGGGGCAGGTGAAAAACTGTTTTTT
CASSSTGAGEKLFF
>TRBJ2-5|NA|TRBV20-1|15|medium-sized
TGCAGTGCTACTCGGGACTCCTTTACTCAAGAGACCCAGTACTTC
CSATRDSFTQETQYF
>TRBJ1-5|NA|TRBV18|15|many
TGTGCCAGCTCACCAAGCACGGATAGCAATCAGCCCCAGCATTTT
CASSPSTDSNQPQHF